The present TCR beta chain was sequenced within a study of beta chain features in type 1 diabetes. For the study at large: Cell yields, gender and age were comparable in patients and healthy donors.

Study-level results: Moderately but significantly shorter TCRB CDR3s were found in Type 1 diabetes patients in all four CD4+ subsets. Diminished insertions and augmented deletions at VDJ junctions characterized type 1 diabetes patients.

CD4+ naive, central memory, regulatory and stem cell-like memory subsets were isolated by sorting on CD45RO/CCR7/CD25/CD127/CD95/CD27. Expressed TCRB transcripts were sequenced after all isolated RNA was converted to cDNA. Only in-frame clones appear in the TCRdb table, and some are missing; sequencing was by immunoSEQ multiplex PCR. The table shows over 650,000 clones, with around 15% occurring only once. With respect to this clone: What it recognizes is unknown.

This CDR3 has 11 amino acids. Germline-derived CDR1 and CDR2 are DFQATT and SNEGSKA (reference sequence). V was trimmed by 0 bases and J by 7 bases, leaving 6 bases between them. Sequencing was done on a sample of naive CD4+ T cells from blood. The genes are TRBV20-1 and TRBJ2-5, with D unresolved. The receptor was derived from a man in his late teens or twenties with type 1 diabetes. The CDR3 region has the DNA TGCAGTGCTAGAGATCCCGGGACCCAGTACTTC. This sequence encodes CSARDPGTQYF.